These 9 T cell receptor beta chains were all obtained from the same sample, sequenced in a study of shared clonotypes between healthy human individuals. Only in-frame clones appear in the TCRdb table, and some are missing; sequencing was by immunoSEQ multiplex PCR. The sample comprises over 1.4 million clones, approximately 96% of which are singletons, and more than 0.9% rests with the top ten. What was sequenced was naive CD4+ T cells sorted from blood. The subset here: CD45RA+ positively selected. All receptors come from a man aged 25 to 40 in good health.

This rearrangement joins TRBV29-1 to TRBJ2-1; 9 bases fit TRBD2. This CDR3 is built from 15 residues. Germline V gene data show CDR1 as SQVTM and CDR2 as ANQGSEA. V was pared by 3 bases and J by 1 base, with 4 bases of the junction left unmatched. The DNA for the CDR3 is TGCAGCGTTGAGAACCTAGCGGGATCCTACAATGAGCAGTTCTTC. Residues: CSVENLAGSYNEQFF.

CDR3 bases: TGTGCCAGCAGTAATTCAGGGGGACTGGGGCAGTACTTC. Translation: CASSNSGGLGQYF. V gene TRBV6-5 combines with J gene TRBJ2-7; tentative D call: TRBD1 (7 bases). Per the germline V gene, CDR1 is MNHEY and CDR2 is SVGAGI. The CDR3 loop spans 13 amino acids. V was cut by 5 bases and J by 9 bases, with 17 bases left in between.

The gene calls are TRBV6-5 and TRBJ1-3; no definite D call. Germline lookup yields CDR1 MNHEY and CDR2 SVGAGI. Deletions cut 5 bases from V and 3 bases from J, with 11 bases between. This CDR3 region has 14 residues. As DNA, the CDR3 is TGTGCCAGCAGTCAGACGGCCAATGGAAACACCATATATTTT. Protein product: CASSQTANGNTIYF.

The chain recombines TRBV5-6 with TRBJ2-3, with D perhaps TRBD2 (6 bases). The V gene's germline CDR1 is SGHDT and CDR2 YYEEEE. With 4 bases removed from V and 6 bases from J, the gap between germline ends came to 15 bases. CDR3 length: 14 amino acids. CDR3 protein: CASSEGLFSDTQYF. The CDR3 DNA is TGTGCCAGCAGCGAGGGACTCTTTTCGGATACGCAGTATTTT.

This clone was detected once. The chain links TRBV6-6 to TRBJ2-5, with D perhaps matching TRBD1 (6 bases). Germline V gene lookup returns CDR1 MNHNY and CDR2 SVGAGI (reference sequence). This CDR3 has 13 residues. V gave up 6 bases and J gave up 5 bases, with 13 bases separating them. The CDR3 loop reads CASSRGTWETQYF. The CDR3, as DNA: TGTGCCAGCAGCAGGGGTACCTGGGAGACCCAGTACTTC.

The chain combines TRBV14 with TRBJ2-5; D may be TRBD1 or TRBD2 (5 bases each). The CDR3 has 13 amino acids. Germline CDR1 SGHDN, CDR2 FVKESK. V was trimmed by 2 bases and J by 6 bases, leaving 10 bases between them. CDR3 sequence reads: CASSQREGQTQYF. The CDR3 DNA reads TGTGCCAGCAGCCAAAGAGAGGGGCAGACCCAGTACTTC.

The chain carries TRBV9 and TRBJ2-5; possible D gene TRBD1, 5 bases. CDR3 length equals 13 residues. Germline V gene data show CDR1 as SGDLS and CDR2 as YYNGEE. V lost 1 base to trimming and J lost 5 bases, with 9 bases between them. This chain's CDR3 is CASSVSGFETQYF. CDR3 in DNA: TGTGCCAGCAGCGTATCAGGGTTCGAGACCCAGTACTTC.

The chain carries TRBV5-1 and TRBJ1-2; no definite D call. The CDR3 is 14 residues long. CDR1 is SGHRS, CDR2 YFSETQ, per germline. V was pared by 2 bases and J by 0 bases, with 8 bases between. The CDR3 reads CASSLGPANYGYTF. CDR3 coding DNA: TGCGCCAGCAGCTTAGGTCCGGCTAACTATGGCTACACCTTC.

This chain links TRBV18 with TRBJ1-4; D is perhaps TRBD1 (6 bases). V was shortened by 6 bases and J by 6 bases, with 17 bases between the two germline ends. The CDR3 consists of 15 residues. Germline V gives CDR1 KGHSH, CDR2 LQKENI. The CDR3 spells CASSLGQSSDEKLFF. The CDR3 coding sequence is TGTGCCAGCTCTCTAGGACAGTCGTCTGATGAAAAACTGTTTTTT.